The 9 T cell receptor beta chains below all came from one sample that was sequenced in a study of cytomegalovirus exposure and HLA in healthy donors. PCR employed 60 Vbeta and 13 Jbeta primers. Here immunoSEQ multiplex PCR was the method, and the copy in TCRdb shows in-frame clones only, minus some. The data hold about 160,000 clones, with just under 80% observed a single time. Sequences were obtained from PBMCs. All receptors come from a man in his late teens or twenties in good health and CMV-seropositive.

Here the CDR3 reads CASSPSRDRRGYTF. The CDR3 DNA is TGTGCCAGCAGCCCTTCGCGAGATCGGCGGGGCTACACCTTC. V is TRBV7-9 and J is TRBJ1-2; no clear D gene. The germline V gene encodes CDR1 SEHNR and CDR2 FQNEAQ (reference sequence). Trimming took 5 bases from V and 8 from J, leaving 18 bases between them. The CDR3 has 14 amino acids.

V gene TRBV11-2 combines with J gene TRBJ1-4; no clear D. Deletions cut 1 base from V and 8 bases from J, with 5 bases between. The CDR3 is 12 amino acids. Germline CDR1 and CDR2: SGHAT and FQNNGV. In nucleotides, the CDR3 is TGTGCCAGCAGCTTAGGGAGCGAAAAACTGTTTTTT. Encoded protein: CASSLGSEKLFF.

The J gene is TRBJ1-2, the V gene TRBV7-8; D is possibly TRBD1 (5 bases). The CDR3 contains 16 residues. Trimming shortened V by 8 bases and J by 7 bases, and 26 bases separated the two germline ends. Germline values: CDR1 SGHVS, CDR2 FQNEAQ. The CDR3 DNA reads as TGTGCCAGCTCTAGTCTAAAGCAGGGATCAGTTTCTGGCTACACCTTC. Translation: CASSSLKQGSVSGYTF.

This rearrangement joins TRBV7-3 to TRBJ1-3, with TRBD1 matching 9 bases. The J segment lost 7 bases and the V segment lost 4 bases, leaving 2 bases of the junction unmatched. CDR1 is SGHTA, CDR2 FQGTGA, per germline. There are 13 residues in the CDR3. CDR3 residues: CASSSGQGNTIYF. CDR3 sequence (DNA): TGTGCCAGCAGCTCCGGACAGGGGAACACCATATATTTT.

The CDR3 region is CSVDSFRTGAAYGYTF. The CDR3 DNA follows: TGCAGCGTTGACTCATTCCGGACAGGGGCTGCCTATGGCTACACCTTC. The V and J genes are TRBV29-1 and TRBJ1-2; TRBD1 agrees at 9 bases. This CDR3 is built from 16 residues. The germline V gene has CDR1 SQVTM and CDR2 ANQGSEA. V was pared by 3 bases and J by 4 bases, with 12 bases of the junction left unmatched.

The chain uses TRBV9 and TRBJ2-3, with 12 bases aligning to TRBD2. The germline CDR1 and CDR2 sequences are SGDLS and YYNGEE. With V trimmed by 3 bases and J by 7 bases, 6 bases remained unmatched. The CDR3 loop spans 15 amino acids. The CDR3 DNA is TGTGCCAGCAGCGGGGGAACTAGCGGGAGGAATACGCAGTATTTT. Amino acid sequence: CASSGGTSGRNTQYF.

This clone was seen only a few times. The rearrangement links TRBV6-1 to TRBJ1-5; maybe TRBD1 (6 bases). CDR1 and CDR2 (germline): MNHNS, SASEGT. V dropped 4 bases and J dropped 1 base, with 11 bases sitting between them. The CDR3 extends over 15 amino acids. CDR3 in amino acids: CASSVGASSNQPQHF. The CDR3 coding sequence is TGTGCCAGCAGTGTGGGGGCCTCGAGCAATCAGCCCCAGCATTTT.

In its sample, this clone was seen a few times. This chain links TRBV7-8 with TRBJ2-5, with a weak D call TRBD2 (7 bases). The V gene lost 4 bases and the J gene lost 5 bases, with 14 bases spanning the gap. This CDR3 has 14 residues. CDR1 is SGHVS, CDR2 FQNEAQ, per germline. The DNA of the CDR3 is TGTGCCAGCAGCTCCCTGGGGGGGCGGGAGACCCAGTACTTC. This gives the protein CASSSLGGRETQYF.

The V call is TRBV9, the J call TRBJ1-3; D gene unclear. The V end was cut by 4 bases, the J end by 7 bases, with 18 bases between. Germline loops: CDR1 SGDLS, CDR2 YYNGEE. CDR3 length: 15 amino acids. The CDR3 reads CASSPRLGSGNTIYF. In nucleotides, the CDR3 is TGTGCCAGCAGCCCTCGTCTAGGCTCCGGGAACACCATATATTTT.